The 16 T cell receptor beta chains presented below share a single source sample, sequenced in a study of T cell responses to AZD1222 COVID-19 vaccine. This table comes from immunoSEQ multiplex PCR, and its TCRdb copy is limited to in-frame clones, with some not included. The data contain 84,000 or so clones, 90% of them singletons. Sequencing was performed on peripheral blood, taken 28 days after the second AZD1222 dose. These receptors were collected from an adult who received the AZD1222 COVID-19 vaccine.

The chain uses TRBV7-3 and TRBJ2-1; D gene uncertain. The germline V gene has CDR1 SGHTA and CDR2 FQGTGA. V was shortened by 0 bases and J by 6 bases, with 6 bases between the two germline ends. The CDR3 covers 13 residues. CDR3 DNA: TGTGCCAGCAGCTTAACTGTCGGCAATGAGCAGTTCTTC. It specifies CASSLTVGNEQFF.

The genes are TRBV5-1 and TRBJ1-3; 7 bases agree with TRBD1. Germline lookup yields CDR1 SGHRS and CDR2 YFSETQ. This CDR3 is 15 amino acids long. Losses at the gene ends were 4 bases for V and 0 bases for J; bases not matched to a gene: 4. The CDR3 coding sequence is TGCGCCAGCAGCAGGGACAGTCGCTCTGGAAACACCATATATTTT. Its translation: CASSRDSRSGNTIYF.

This chain connects TRBV11-2 to TRBJ2-3, with D uncertain. Trimming removed 5 bases at V and 2 bases at J, with 11 bases between. CDR3 length equals 14 residues. The germline V gene has CDR1 SGHAT and CDR2 FQNNGV. The CDR3 nucleotides read TGTGCCAGCAGCCCGGCAGGTATCACAGATACGCAGTATTTT. It encodes CASSPAGITDTQYF.

This chain uses TRBV11-3 with TRBJ2-1, with unresolved D. Germline V gene lookup returns CDR1 SGHNT and CDR2 YENEEA. The CDR3 contains 12 residues. V lost 1 base and J lost 7, with 5 bases in between. The CDR3 loop is CASSLGRNEQFF. In DNA form, the CDR3 reads TGTGCCAGCAGCTTAGGACGGAATGAGCAGTTCTTC.

The chain joins TRBV7-8 to TRBJ1-5; D ambiguous. V was trimmed by 1 base and J by 7 bases, leaving 5 bases between them. The CDR3 length is 12 residues. Germline lookup yields CDR1 SGHVS and CDR2 FQNEAQ. The CDR3 protein is CASSLVHQPQHF. The CDR3, as DNA: TGTGCCAGCAGCTTAGTTCACCAGCCCCAGCATTTT.

V usage is TRBV28 and J usage is TRBJ2-1; 9 bases agree with TRBD2. V dropped 3 bases and J dropped 8; count of bases not matched to a gene: 5. Germline V CDR1 and CDR2: MDHEN, SYDVKM. CDR3 length: 14 amino acids. CDR3 DNA sequence: TGTGCCAGCAGTTTCGGCGGGAGGGATGATGAGCAGTTCTTC. Protein sequence: CASSFGGRDDEQFF.

The chain employs TRBV7-9 and TRBJ1-1; D is uncertain. Germline V CDR1 and CDR2: SEHNR, FQNEAQ (reference sequence). This CDR3 contains 12 residues. Trimming removed 5 bases from V and 1 base from J, with 5 bases in between. The CDR3 region is CASSRTNTEAFF. CDR3 DNA: TGTGCCAGCAGCAGAACGAACACTGAAGCTTTCTTT.

This chain uses TRBV10-3 with TRBJ2-7; 8 bases agree with TRBD1. Trimming removed 4 bases from V and 4 bases from J; junction bases left unmatched: 6. Germline V gene lookup returns CDR1 ENHRY and CDR2 SYGVKD. This CDR3 has 14 amino acids. CDR3 bases: TGTGCCATCAGTGCTAGAGGACAGGGATACGAGCAGTACTTC. This encodes CAISARGQGYEQYF.

Concerning this clone: Compared with germline, one end of the junction differs, possibly owing to a read error. This same CDR3 is encoded by further DNA sequences in the sample. The V call is TRBV18, the J call TRBJ2-7; D is possibly TRBD2 (5 bases). Germline V gives CDR1 KGHSH, CDR2 LQKENI. This CDR3 has 14 amino acids. CDR3 nucleotides: TGTGCCAGCTCACCACAGCCAGGAGAGGGCGAGCAATACTTC. Encoded protein: CASSPQPGEGEQYF.

The chain links TRBV6-5 to TRBJ1-5, with 7 bases identical to TRBD1. The CDR3 extends over 15 amino acids. CDR1 is MNHEY and CDR2 is SVGAGI in the germline V gene. V lost 5 bases to trimming and J lost 2 bases; unmatched junction nucleotides: 6. The DNA of the CDR3 is TGTGCCAGCAGTCGACAGGGTGGTGGCAATCAGCCCCAGCATTTT. Encoded protein: CASSRQGGGNQPQHF.

This chain joins TRBV5-1 and TRBJ2-3; 8 bases fit TRBD2. CDR1 and CDR2 from the germline V gene are SGHRS and YFSETQ. Trimming cost V 4 bases and J 4 bases; bases outside gene matches: 8. This CDR3 is built from 15 residues. The chain's CDR3 is CASSRASGGADTQYF. In DNA form, the CDR3 reads TGCGCCAGCAGCAGGGCCAGCGGGGGTGCAGATACGCAGTATTTT.

This rearrangement joins TRBV2 to TRBJ1-4; 8 bases agree with TRBD1. The CDR3 covers 15 residues. Germline V gene lookup returns CDR1 SNHLY and CDR2 FYNNEI. With V trimmed by 3 bases and J by 8 bases, 8 bases remained unmatched. In nucleotides, the CDR3 is TGTGCCAGCAGTGACAGGGGGCGCGTTCAAGAAAAACTGTTTTTT. Protein: CASSDRGRVQEKLFF.

The rearrangement uses TRBV10-3 and TRBJ2-3; D uncertain. Germline V gene data show CDR1 as ENHRY and CDR2 as SYGVKD. The V and J ends lost 0 bases and 5 bases respectively, with 9 bases between them. This CDR3 is 14 amino acids long. DNA for the CDR3: TGTGCCATCAGTGAGTCGTCTATCAGAGATACGCAGTATTTT. It specifies CAISESSIRDTQYF.

The J gene is TRBJ1-4, the V gene TRBV14, with a weak D call TRBD1 (6 bases). Germline values: CDR1 SGHDN, CDR2 FVKESK. Trimming cost V 5 bases and J 5 bases, with 18 bases left between them. The CDR3 spans 16 residues. Here the CDR3 reads CASSGGQFVRNEKLFF. In DNA form, the CDR3 reads TGTGCCAGCAGCGGCGGACAGTTCGTACGGAATGAAAAACTGTTTTTT. The full variable domain, its missing parts supplied by reference TRBV14 and TRBJ1-4, is EAGVTQFPSHSVIEKGQTVTLRCDPISGHDNLYWYRRVMGKEIKFLLHFVKESKQDESGMPNNRFLAERTGGTYSTLKVQPAELEDSGVYFCASSGGQFVRNEKLFFGSGTQLSVL.

J is TRBJ1-2 and V is TRBV13; weak D call: TRBD1 (6 bases). The CDR3 is 15 amino acids. The V end lost 4 bases, the J end lost 4 bases, and 16 bases lay between the germline ends. The V gene's germline CDR1 is PRHDT and CDR2 FYEKMQ (reference sequence). The CDR3 DNA is TGTGCCAGCAGCTCCCGGCAGACCAGGGGCTATGGCTACACCTTC. It yields the protein CASSSRQTRGYGYTF.

This chain uses TRBV10-1 with TRBJ2-7; perhaps TRBD2 as D (6 bases). The germline gives CDR1 WNHNN, CDR2 SYGVQD (reference sequence). Trimming took off 11 bases at V and 4 bases at J, with 12 bases between the two ends. The CDR3 extends over 11 amino acids. Here the CDR3 reads CAGAGGYEQYF. The CDR3 DNA reads TGCGCCGGAGCGGGTGGATACGAGCAGTACTTC.